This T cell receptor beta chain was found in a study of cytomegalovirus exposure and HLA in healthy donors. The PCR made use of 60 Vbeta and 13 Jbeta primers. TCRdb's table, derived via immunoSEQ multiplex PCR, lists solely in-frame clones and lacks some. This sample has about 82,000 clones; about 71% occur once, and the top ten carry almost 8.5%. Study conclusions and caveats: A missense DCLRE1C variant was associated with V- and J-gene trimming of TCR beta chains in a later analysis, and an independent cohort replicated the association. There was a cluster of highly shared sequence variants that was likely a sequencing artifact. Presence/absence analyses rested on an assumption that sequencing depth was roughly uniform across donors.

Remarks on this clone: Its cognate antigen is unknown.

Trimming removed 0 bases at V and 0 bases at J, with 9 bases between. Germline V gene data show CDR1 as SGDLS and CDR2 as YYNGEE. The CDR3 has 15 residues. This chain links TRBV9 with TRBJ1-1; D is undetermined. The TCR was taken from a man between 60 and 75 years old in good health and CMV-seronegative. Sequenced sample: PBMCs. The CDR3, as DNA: TGTGCCAGCAGCGTAGTCAGCGATATGAACACTGAAGCTTTCTTT. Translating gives CASSVVSDMNTEAFF.